The entry that follows covers one T cell receptor beta chain sequence. The V end lost 3 bases, the J end lost 6 bases, and 9 bases lay between the germline ends. This CDR3 has 14 residues. From germline, CDR1 is MRHNA and CDR2 SNTAGT. Sequencing was performed with immunoSEQ multiplex PCR; in TCRdb, only in-frame clones are kept and a portion is missing. The specimen's table records roughly 200,000 clones. The sample originates from a study of control samples from healthy donors and cancer patients. The sequenced sample consisted of blood. V and J are TRBV6-4 and TRBJ1-6, with D unclear. This receptor was taken from a woman in her twenties or thirties in good health. The CDR3 loop reads CASSEAVLNSPLHF. CDR3 DNA: TGTGCCAGCAGTGAGGCCGTCCTTAATTCACCCCTCCACTTT.